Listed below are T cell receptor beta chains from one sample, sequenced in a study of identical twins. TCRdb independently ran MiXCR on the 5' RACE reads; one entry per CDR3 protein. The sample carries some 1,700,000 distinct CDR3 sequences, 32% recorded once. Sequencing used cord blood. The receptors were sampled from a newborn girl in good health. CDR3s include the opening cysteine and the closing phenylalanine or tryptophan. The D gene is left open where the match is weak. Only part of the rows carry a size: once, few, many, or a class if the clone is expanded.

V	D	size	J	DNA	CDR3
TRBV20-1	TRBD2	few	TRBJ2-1	TGCAGTGCTTCGGGACTAGCGGGGGCGACCTACAATGAGCAGTTCTTC	CSASGLAGATYNEQFF
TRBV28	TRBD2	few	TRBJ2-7	TGTGCCAGCAGTTTACCATCCCTAGCGGGAACCTCCTACGAGCAGTACTTC	CASSLPSLAGTSYEQYF
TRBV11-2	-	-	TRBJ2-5	TGTGCCAGCAGCTTGGGTGGGCGGCAGTGGTTTAAAGAGACCCAGTACTTC	CASSLGGRQWFKETQYF
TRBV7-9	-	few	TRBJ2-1	TGTGCCAGCAGCTTAGCGCGACCCTACAATGAGCAGTTCTTC	CASSLARPYNEQFF
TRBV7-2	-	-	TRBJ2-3	TGTGCCAGCTCCTTGGCGGGACTTAGGGTAGATACGCAGTATTTT	CASSLAGLRVDTQYF
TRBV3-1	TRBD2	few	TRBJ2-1	TGTGCCAGTCTAGCGGGAGGTGAGCAGTTCTTC	CASLAGGEQFF
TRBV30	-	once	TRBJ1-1	TGTGCCTGGAGTCATACAGGGATTGGGACTGAAGCTTTCTTT	CAWSHTGIGTEAFF
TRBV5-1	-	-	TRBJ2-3	TGCACCAGCAGTTTGTCCAGCAGCCTCACAGATACGCAGTATTTT	CTSSLSSSLTDTQYF
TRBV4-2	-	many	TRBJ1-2	TGTGCCAGCAGCCAAGACAATAACTATGGCTACACCTTC	CASSQDNNYGYTF
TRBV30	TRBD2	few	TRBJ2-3	TGTGCCTGGAGTGACCTACTAGCGGGGGTTACAGATACGCAGTATTTT	CAWSDLLAGVTDTQYF
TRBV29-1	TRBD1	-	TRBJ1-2	TGCAGCGCGGGACAGGGAGTCTATGGCTACACCTTC	CSAGQGVYGYTF
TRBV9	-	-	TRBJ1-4	TGTGCCAGCAGCGTAGGGGGAGGCAGGCGCTATGAAAAACTGTTTTTT	CASSVGGGRRYEKLFF
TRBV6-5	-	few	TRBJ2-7	TGTGCCAGCAGCCCCATGGCCTCGGGGTACGAGCAGTACTTC	CASSPMASGYEQYF
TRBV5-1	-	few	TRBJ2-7	TGCGCCAGCAGCTTGAGGGTTTTAAGCGGAAGCTCCTACAATGAGCAGTACTTC	CASSLRVLSGSSYNEQYF
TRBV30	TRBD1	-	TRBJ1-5	TGTGCCTGGAGTACTGCAGGGGGCGGTCAGCCCCAGCATTTT	CAWSTAGGGQPQHF
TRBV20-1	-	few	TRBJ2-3	TGCAGTGCTAGGAAGGGCGGAAACACAGATACGCAGTATTTT	CSARKGGNTDTQYF
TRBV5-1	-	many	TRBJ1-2	TGCGCCAGCAGCTTGCTGGGGTCTAACTATGGCTACACCTTC	CASSLLGSNYGYTF
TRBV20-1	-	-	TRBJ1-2	TGCAGTGCCCTAGACGGCTTCTATGGCTACACCTTC	CSALDGFYGYTF
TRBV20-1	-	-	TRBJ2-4	TGCAGTGTTCGAGCGGGAGCCAAAAACATTCAGTACTTC	CSVRAGAKNIQYF
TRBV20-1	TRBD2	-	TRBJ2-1	TGCAGTGCGACCAGGACTAGCGGGATAGGCAATGAGCAGTTCTTC	CSATRTSGIGNEQFF
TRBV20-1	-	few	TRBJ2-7	TGCAGTGCTAGAGGGATGGGGAACGAGCAGTACTTC	CSARGMGNEQYF
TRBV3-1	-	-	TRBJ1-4	TGTGCCAGCAGCCAAGTCCAGGGGTATGAAAAACTGTTTTTT	CASSQVQGYEKLFF
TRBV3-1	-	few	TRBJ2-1	TGTGCCAGCAGCCAGTGGTATGAGCAGTTCTTC	CASSQWYEQFF
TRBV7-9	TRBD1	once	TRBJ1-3	TGCGCCAGCAGCCCATCAGGGGGCCACACCATATATTTT	CASSPSGGHTIYF
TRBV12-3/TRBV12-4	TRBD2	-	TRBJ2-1	TGTGCCAGCAGTTTTCCCGGACTAGCGGGGCGGGGTGAGCAGTTCTTC	CASSFPGLAGRGEQFF
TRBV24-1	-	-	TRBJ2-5	TGTGCCACCATGGGGCAGGAAGAGACCCAGTACTTC	CATMGQEETQYF
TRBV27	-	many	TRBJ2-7	TGTGCCAGCAGTTTACTGCCGAGCTCCTACGAGCAGTACTTC	CASSLLPSSYEQYF